This TCR beta chain was sequenced during a study of control samples from healthy donors and cancer patients. This CDR3 has 21 residues. Sequenced by immunoSEQ multiplex PCR; TCRdb stores in-frame clones only, minus some. Among 130,000 to 150,000 clones listed, 90% to 95% were seen once. The sequence derives from a man in his sixties with colorectal cancer. This rearrangement joins TRBV21-1 to TRBJ2-7. TRBV21-1 is annotated as a pseudogene. The sample comprised PBMCs. CDR3 sequence (DNA): TGTGCCAGCAGCAAAAAGATGAATGGGCCGGGACGGCCGCTACCCTCCTACGAGCAGTACTTC. This translates into CASSKKMNGPGRPLPSYEQYF.